Following are 12 T cell receptor beta chains from one sample sequenced in a study of graft-versus-host responses after intestinal transplantation. Repertoires were generated with immunoSEQ multiplex PCR, while TCRdb's copy carries only in-frame clones and drops some. This sample has around 45,000 clones, with around 96% found just once. This sample comprised PBMCs, obtained around 330 days after intestinal transplant. These receptors all come from a human patient who received an intestinal transplant, so some T cells may come from the graft donor.

Regarding this clone: Mismatch with germline at one junction end may stem from a read error. This sequence joins TRBV12-5 and TRBJ2-3, with D unresolved. Germline V lookup: CDR1 LGHNT, CDR2 FRNRAP. This CDR3 is 18 amino acids long. The CDR3 reads CAGGLPAQENTGTDTQYF. Written as DNA, the CDR3 is TGTGCTGGTGGTCTACCTGCCCAGGAGAACACCGGCACAGATACGCAGTATTTT.

This sequence joins TRBV5-1 and TRBJ2-5; 7 bases match TRBD2. Germline assignment: CDR1 SGHRS and CDR2 YFSETQ. This CDR3 spans 14 amino acids. J gave up 5 bases and V 2 bases, and 6 bases lay outside the gene matches. DNA of the CDR3: TGCGCCAGCAGCTTAGCGGGGCCCCGGGAGACCCAGTACTTC. Protein sequence: CASSLAGPRETQYF.

Concerning this clone: At one of its ends the junction is not consistent with the germline gene, which may arise from a read error. The same CDR3 is also encoded by other DNA sequences in this sample. V is TRBV7-9 and J is TRBJ1-1; D ambiguous. CDR1 is SEHNR, CDR2 FQNEAQ, per germline (reference sequence). This CDR3 spans 14 amino acids. In DNA, the CDR3 is TGTGCCAGCAGCTTAGGGGTAGGGCAAACTGAGGCTTTCTTT. Translation: CASSLGVGQTEAFF.

The V and J genes are TRBV13 and TRBJ1-3; D remains ambiguous. From germline, CDR1 is PRHDT and CDR2 FYEKMQ (reference sequence). The CDR3 sequence is 14 residues long. V shed 5 bases and J shed 0 bases, with 8 bases lying between them. The CDR3 coding sequence is TGTGCCAGCAGCATCGGGGACTCTGGAAACACCATATATTTT. Its translation is CASSIGDSGNTIYF.

This rearrangement joins TRBV4-2 to TRBJ2-3; the match to TRBD2 covers 9 bases. After removal of 0 bases from V and 6 bases from J, the junction contained 10 bases not matched to a gene. CDR1 and CDR2 from the germline V gene are LGHNA and YNFKEQ. CDR3 size: 17 residues. CDR3 nucleotide sequence: TGTGCCAGCAGCCAAGAGCCCAGCGGGGGGAGTGGCGATACGCAGTATTTT. It specifies CASSQEPSGGSGDTQYF.

This rearrangement joins TRBV18 to TRBJ2-5, with a weak D call TRBD1 (5 bases). The V gene lost 3 bases and the J gene lost 1 base, with 12 bases spanning the gap. The CDR3 runs 15 residues. CDR1 is KGHSH, CDR2 LQKENI, per germline. For the CDR3, the DNA is TGTGCCAGCTCACCCGCCAGGGCCCTCCAAGAGACCCAGTACTTC. Translated, it gives CASSPARALQETQYF.

CDR3 nucleotides: TGTGCCAGCAGTTTTACAGGGGTGACGGGCAATCAGCCCCAGCATTTT. It translates to CASSFTGVTGNQPQHF. The chain is built from TRBV28 and TRBJ1-5; 7 bases agree with TRBD1. The CDR3 sequence is 16 residues long. V dropped 3 bases and J dropped 2; count of bases not matched to a gene: 7. CDR1 MDHEN and CDR2 SYDVKM come from the germline V gene.

V usage is TRBV9 and J usage is TRBJ2-6, with D uncertain. CDR3 length: 15 residues. Germline V gene sequence: CDR1 SGDLS, CDR2 YYNGEE. The ends were cut back, 0 bases at V and 1 base at J, with 5 bases in the middle. The CDR3 coding sequence is TGTGCCAGCAGCGTAGTAGGTTCTGGGGCCAACGTCCTGACTTTC. As protein: CASSVVGSGANVLTF. Complete variable domain (other parts from reference TRBV9 and TRBJ2-6): DSGVTQTPKHLITATGQRVTLRCSPRSGDLSVYWYQQSLDQGLQFLIQYYNGEERAKGNILERFSAQQFPDLHSELNLSSLELGDSALYFCASSVVGSGANVLTFGAGSRLTVL.

The chain combines TRBV6-5 with TRBJ1-2, with D perhaps TRBD1 (5 bases). This CDR3 contains 13 residues. Germline CDR1 is MNHEY and CDR2 is SVGAGI. Trimming took 10 bases from V and 0 from J, leaving 12 bases between them. CDR3 in amino acids: CATRPGPNYGYTF. CDR3 coding DNA: TGTGCCACCCGGCCGGGGCCTAACTATGGCTACACCTTC.

The genes are TRBV11-3 and TRBJ2-3; D gene ambiguous. Germline CDR1 and CDR2: SGHNT and YENEEA. V gave up 1 base and J gave up 4 bases, with 6 bases separating them. The CDR3 totals 13 residues. The CDR3 loop is CASSLGEADTQYF. CDR3 nucleotide sequence: TGTGCCAGCAGCTTAGGGGAAGCAGATACGCAGTATTTT. The complete variable domain, with remaining parts taken from reference TRBV11-3 and TRBJ2-3, reads EAGVVQSPRYKIIEKKQPVAFWCNPISGHNTLYWYLQNLGQGPELLIRYENEEAVDDSQLPKDRFSAERLKGVDSTLKIQPAELGDSAVYLCASSLGEADTQYFGPGTRLTVL.

This chain connects TRBV14 to TRBJ1-2; no reliable D call. V lost 0 bases and J lost 4, with 12 bases in between. The CDR3 totals 15 residues. The V gene's germline CDR1 is SGHDN and CDR2 FVKESK. The CDR3, as DNA: TGTGCCAGCAGCCAAGAGGTATTGGGCCCCTATGGCTACACCTTC. As protein: CASSQEVLGPYGYTF.

The chain employs TRBV9 and TRBJ2-3; 15 bases line up with TRBD2. The germline gives CDR1 SGDLS, CDR2 YYNGEE. The CDR3 extends over 21 amino acids. J lost 4 bases, V lost 3 bases, and 18 bases had no gene match. In DNA, the CDR3 is TGTGCCAGCAGCGCCGGGACGACCGGGACTAGCGGGAGGTTTAAGGCAGATACGCAGTATTTT. It is translated as CASSAGTTGTSGRFKADTQYF.